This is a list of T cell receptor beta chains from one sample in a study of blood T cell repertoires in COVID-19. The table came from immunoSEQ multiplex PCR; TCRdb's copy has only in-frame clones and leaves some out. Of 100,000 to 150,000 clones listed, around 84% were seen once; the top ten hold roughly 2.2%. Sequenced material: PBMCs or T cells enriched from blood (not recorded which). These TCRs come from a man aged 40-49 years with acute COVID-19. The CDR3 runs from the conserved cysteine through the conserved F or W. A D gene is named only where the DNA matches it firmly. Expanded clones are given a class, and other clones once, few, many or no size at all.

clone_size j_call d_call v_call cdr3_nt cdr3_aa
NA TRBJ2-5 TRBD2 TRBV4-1 TGCGCCAGCAGCCAAGATTGGGCTAGCGGGGATCAAGAGACCCAGTACTTC CASSQDWASGDQETQYF
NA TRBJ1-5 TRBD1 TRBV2 TGTGCCAGCGCCGGGACAGGGGGCAATCAGCCCCAGCATTTT CASAGTGGNQPQHF
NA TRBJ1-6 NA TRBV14 TGTGCCAGCAGCCAATGGACAGCCTATAATTCACCCCTCCACTTT CASSQWTAYNSPLHF
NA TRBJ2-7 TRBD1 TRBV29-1 TGCAGCGTTGTGACAGGGGGCCGGGACGAGCAGTACTTC CSVVTGGRDEQYF
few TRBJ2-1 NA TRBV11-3 TGTGCCAGCAGCCGTCAGGGATATGGCAATGAGCAGTTCTTC CASSRQGYGNEQFF
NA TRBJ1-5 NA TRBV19 TGTGCCACTAGAACAGGGAGCAATCAGCCCCAGCATTTT CATRTGSNQPQHF
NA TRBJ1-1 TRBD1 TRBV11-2 TGTGCCAGCAGCGTGGGACAGGGGTTGAATACTGAAGCTTTCTTT CASSVGQGLNTEAFF
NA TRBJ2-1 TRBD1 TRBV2 TGTGCCAGCAGTGAAGGACAGGGGGGTACTAGCGAGCAGTTCTTC CASSEGQGGTSEQFF
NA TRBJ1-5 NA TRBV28 TGTGCCACCACGACAGATAGCAATCAGCCCCAGCATTTT CATTTDSNQPQHF
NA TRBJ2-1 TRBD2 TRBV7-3 TGTGCCAGCAGCCCATCGGGACTAGCGGGAAGGGATGAGCAGTTCTTC CASSPSGLAGRDEQFF
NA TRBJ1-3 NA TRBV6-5 TGTGCCAGCAGTCCAGGGATGTCGGGAAACACCATATATTTT CASSPGMSGNTIYF
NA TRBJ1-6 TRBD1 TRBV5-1 TGCGCCAGCAGGACAGGGGAACTGCTATCCTTTAATTCACCCCTCCACTTT CASRTGELLSFNSPLHF
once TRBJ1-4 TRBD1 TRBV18 TGTGCCAGCTCACCTCAGGGGGATGAAAAACTGTTTTTT CASSPQGDEKLFF
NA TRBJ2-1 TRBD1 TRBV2 TGTGCCAGCAGTGACAACAGGGGAAATGAGCAGTTCTTC CASSDNRGNEQFF
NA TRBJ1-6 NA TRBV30 TGTGCCTGGATGGCGGGGGCAGGGAATTCACCCCTCCACTTT CAWMAGAGNSPLHF